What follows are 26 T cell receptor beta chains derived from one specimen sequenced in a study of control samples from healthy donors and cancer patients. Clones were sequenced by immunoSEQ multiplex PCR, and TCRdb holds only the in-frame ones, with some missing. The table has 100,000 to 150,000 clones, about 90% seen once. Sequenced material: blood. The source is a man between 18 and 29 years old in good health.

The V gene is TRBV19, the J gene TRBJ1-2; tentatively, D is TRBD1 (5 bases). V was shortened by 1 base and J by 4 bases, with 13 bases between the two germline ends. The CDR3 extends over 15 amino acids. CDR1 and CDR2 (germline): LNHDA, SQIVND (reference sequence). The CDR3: CASSIVLGGSYGYTF. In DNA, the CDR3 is TGTGCCAGTAGTATAGTGTTGGGGGGGAGCTATGGCTACACCTTC.

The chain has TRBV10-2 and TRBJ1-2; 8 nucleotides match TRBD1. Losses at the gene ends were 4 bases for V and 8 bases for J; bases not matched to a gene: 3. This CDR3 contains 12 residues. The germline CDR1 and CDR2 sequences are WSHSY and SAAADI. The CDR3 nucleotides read TGCGCCAGCAGTGGGGGACAGGACGGCTACACCTTC. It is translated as CASSGGQDGYTF.

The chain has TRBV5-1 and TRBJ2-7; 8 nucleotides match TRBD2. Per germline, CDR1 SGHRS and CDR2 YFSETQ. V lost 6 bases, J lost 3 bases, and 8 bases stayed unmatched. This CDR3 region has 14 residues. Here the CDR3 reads CASTREGGIYEQYF. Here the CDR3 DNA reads TGCGCCAGCACCCGGGAGGGGGGCATCTACGAGCAGTACTTC.

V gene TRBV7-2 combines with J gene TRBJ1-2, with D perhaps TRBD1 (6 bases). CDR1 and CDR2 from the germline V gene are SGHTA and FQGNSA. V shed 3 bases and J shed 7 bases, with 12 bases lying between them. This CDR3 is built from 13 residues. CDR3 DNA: TGTGCCAGCAGCTTTGATATAGGGGGTGGCTACACCTTC. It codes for CASSFDIGGGYTF.

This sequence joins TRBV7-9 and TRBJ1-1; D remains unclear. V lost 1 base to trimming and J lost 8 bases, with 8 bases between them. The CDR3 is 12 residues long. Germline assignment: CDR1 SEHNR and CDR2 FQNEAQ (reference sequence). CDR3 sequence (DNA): TGTGCCAGCAGCTTAGAATTTCGAGAAGCTTTCTTT. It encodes CASSLEFREAFF.

CDR3 nucleotide sequence: TGTGCCAGCTCACGCGAGACAGTTTACAATGAGCAGTTCTTC. Its translation: CASSRETVYNEQFF. The chain recombines TRBV18 with TRBJ2-1, with TRBD1 as a possible D gene (5 bases). The length of the CDR3 is 14 residues. CDR1 and CDR2 from the germline V gene are KGHSH and LQKENI. The ends were cut back, 4 bases at V and 4 bases at J, with 11 bases in the middle.

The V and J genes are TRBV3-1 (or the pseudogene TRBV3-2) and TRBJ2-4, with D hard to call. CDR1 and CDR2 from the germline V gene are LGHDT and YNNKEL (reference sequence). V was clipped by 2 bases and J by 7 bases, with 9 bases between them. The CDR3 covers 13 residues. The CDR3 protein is CASSQRYLNIQYF. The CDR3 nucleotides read TGTGCCAGCAGCCAAAGGTACCTGAACATTCAGTACTTC.

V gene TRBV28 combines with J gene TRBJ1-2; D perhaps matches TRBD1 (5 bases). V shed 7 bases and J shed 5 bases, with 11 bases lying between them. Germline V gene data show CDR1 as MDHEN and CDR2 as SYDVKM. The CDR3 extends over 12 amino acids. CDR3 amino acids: CASTDRTYGYTF. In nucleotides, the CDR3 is TGTGCCAGCACCGACAGAACTTATGGCTACACCTTC.

The CDR3 DNA follows: TGCGCCAGCAGCTTGGGGATGGGACAGGGCTACAATGAGCAGTTCTTC. Encoded protein: CASSLGMGQGYNEQFF. The chain is built from TRBV5-1 and TRBJ2-1, with 9 bases matching TRBD1. The ends lost 0 bases at V and 3 bases at J; junction bases unmatched: 4. CDR3 length: 16 amino acids. Looked up from germline, CDR1 is SGHRS and CDR2 is YFSETQ.

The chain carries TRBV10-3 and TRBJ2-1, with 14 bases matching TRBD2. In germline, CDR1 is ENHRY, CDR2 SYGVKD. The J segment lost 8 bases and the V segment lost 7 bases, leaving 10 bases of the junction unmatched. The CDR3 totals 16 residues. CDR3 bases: TGTGCCATCAACCCGGGACTAGCGGGAGAGGGCGATGAGCAGTTCTTC. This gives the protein CAINPGLAGEGDEQFF.

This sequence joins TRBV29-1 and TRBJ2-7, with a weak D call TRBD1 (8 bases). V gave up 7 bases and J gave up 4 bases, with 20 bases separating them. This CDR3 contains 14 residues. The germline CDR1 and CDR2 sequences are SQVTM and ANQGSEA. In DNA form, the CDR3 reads TGCAGCGCCAGAACAGGGGGGGGTTCTTACGAGCAGTACTTC. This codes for CSARTGGGSYEQYF.

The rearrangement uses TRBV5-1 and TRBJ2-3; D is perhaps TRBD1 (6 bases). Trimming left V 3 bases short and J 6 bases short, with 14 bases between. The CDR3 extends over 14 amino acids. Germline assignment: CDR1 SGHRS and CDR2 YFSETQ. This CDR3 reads CASSSPGVRDTQYF. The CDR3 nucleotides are TGCGCCAGCAGCTCCCCAGGGGTTCGGGATACGCAGTATTTT.

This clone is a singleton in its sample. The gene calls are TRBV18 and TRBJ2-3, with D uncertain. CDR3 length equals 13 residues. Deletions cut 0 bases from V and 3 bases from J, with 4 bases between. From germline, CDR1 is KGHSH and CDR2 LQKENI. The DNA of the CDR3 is TGTGCCAGCTCACCACCCATAACAGATACGCAGTATTTT. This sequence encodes CASSPPITDTQYF.

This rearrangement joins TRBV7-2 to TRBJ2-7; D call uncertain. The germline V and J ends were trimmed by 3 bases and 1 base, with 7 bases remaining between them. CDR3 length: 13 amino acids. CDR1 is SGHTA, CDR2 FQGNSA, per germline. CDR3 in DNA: TGTGCCAGCAGCTTTTCCCCTTCCTACGAGCAGTACTTC. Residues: CASSFSPSYEQYF.

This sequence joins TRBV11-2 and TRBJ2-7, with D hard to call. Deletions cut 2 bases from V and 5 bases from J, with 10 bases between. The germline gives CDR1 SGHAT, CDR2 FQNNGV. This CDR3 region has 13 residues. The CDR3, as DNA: TGTGCCAGCAGCTTAAGACCCGGCGACGAGCAGTACTTC. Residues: CASSLRPGDEQYF.

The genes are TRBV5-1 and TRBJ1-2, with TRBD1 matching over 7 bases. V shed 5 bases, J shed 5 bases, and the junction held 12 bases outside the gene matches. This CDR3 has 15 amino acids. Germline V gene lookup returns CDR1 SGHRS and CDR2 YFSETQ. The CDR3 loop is CASSSTGTVDYGYTF. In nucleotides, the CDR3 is TGCGCCAGCAGTTCTACCGGGACAGTCGATTATGGCTACACCTTC.

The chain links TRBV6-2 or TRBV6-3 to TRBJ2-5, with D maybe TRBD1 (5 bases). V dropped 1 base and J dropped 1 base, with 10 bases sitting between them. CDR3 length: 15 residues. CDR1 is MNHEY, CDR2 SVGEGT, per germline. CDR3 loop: CASSYYTDSQETQYF. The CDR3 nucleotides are TGTGCCAGCAGTTACTACACCGACAGCCAAGAGACCCAGTACTTC.

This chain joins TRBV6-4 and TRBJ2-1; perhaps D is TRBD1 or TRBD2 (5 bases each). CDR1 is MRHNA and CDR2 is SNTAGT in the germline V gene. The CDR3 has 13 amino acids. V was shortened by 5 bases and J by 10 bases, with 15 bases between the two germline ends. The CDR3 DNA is TGTGCCAGCAGTAGGGACCGTAGGACCGAGCAGTTCTTC. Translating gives CASSRDRRTEQFF.

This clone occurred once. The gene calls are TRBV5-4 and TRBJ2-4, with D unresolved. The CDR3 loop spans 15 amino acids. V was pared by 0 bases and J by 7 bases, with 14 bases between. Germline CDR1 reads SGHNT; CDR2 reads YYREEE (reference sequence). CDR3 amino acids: CASSLAIGLENIQYF. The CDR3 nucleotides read TGTGCCAGCAGCTTGGCCATCGGGCTGGAGAACATTCAGTACTTC.

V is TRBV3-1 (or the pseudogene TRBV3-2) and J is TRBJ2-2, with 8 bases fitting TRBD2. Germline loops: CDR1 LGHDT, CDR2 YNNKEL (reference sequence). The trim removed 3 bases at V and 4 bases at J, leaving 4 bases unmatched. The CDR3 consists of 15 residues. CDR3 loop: CASSQGGRITGELFF. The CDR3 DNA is TGTGCCAGCAGCCAGGGCGGGAGGATCACCGGGGAGCTGTTTTTT.

The CDR3 protein is CASSPNMVRDREGDTIYF. CDR3 coding DNA: TGTGCCAGCAGTCCTAATATGGTCCGGGACCGGGAGGGGGACACCATATATTTT. This sequence joins TRBV28 and TRBJ1-3; D perhaps matches TRBD1 (6 bases). The V gene lost 5 bases and the J gene lost 8 bases, with 28 bases spanning the gap. The germline V gene has CDR1 MDHEN and CDR2 SYDVKM. This CDR3 comprises 18 residues.

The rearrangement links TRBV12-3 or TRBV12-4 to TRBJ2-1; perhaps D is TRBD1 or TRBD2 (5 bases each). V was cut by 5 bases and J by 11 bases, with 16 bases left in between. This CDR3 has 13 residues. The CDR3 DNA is TGTGCCAGCAGTAAGGGGACGGAATTAAAGCAGTTCTTC. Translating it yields CASSKGTELKQFF.

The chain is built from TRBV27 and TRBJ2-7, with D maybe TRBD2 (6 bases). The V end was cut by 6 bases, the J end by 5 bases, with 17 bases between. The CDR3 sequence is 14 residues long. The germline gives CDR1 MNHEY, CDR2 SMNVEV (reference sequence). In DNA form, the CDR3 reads TGTGCCAGCAGCGAGGTGGGGGGAGACGACGAGCAGTACTTC. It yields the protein CASSEVGGDDEQYF.

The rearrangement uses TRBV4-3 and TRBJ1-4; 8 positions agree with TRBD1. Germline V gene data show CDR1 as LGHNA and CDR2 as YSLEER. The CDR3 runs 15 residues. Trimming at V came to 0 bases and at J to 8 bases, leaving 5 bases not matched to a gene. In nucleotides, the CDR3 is TGCGCCAGCAGCCAAGATCATAGGACAGGGGAAAAACTGTTTTTT. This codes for CASSQDHRTGEKLFF.

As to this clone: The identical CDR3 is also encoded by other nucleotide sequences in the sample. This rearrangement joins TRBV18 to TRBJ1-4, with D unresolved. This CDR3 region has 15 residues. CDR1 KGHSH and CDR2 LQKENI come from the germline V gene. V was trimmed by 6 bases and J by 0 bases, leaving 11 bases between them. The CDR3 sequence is CASSPDGATNEKLFF. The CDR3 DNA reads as TGTGCCAGCTCCCCTGACGGCGCAACTAATGAAAAACTGTTTTTT.

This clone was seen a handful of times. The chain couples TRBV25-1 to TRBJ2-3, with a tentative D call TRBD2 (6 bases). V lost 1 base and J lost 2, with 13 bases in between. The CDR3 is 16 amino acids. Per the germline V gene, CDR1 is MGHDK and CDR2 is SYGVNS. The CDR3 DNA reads TGTGCCAGCAGTGAATCGGCGGGGTGGGTCACAGATACGCAGTATTTT. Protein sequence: CASSESAGWVTDTQYF.